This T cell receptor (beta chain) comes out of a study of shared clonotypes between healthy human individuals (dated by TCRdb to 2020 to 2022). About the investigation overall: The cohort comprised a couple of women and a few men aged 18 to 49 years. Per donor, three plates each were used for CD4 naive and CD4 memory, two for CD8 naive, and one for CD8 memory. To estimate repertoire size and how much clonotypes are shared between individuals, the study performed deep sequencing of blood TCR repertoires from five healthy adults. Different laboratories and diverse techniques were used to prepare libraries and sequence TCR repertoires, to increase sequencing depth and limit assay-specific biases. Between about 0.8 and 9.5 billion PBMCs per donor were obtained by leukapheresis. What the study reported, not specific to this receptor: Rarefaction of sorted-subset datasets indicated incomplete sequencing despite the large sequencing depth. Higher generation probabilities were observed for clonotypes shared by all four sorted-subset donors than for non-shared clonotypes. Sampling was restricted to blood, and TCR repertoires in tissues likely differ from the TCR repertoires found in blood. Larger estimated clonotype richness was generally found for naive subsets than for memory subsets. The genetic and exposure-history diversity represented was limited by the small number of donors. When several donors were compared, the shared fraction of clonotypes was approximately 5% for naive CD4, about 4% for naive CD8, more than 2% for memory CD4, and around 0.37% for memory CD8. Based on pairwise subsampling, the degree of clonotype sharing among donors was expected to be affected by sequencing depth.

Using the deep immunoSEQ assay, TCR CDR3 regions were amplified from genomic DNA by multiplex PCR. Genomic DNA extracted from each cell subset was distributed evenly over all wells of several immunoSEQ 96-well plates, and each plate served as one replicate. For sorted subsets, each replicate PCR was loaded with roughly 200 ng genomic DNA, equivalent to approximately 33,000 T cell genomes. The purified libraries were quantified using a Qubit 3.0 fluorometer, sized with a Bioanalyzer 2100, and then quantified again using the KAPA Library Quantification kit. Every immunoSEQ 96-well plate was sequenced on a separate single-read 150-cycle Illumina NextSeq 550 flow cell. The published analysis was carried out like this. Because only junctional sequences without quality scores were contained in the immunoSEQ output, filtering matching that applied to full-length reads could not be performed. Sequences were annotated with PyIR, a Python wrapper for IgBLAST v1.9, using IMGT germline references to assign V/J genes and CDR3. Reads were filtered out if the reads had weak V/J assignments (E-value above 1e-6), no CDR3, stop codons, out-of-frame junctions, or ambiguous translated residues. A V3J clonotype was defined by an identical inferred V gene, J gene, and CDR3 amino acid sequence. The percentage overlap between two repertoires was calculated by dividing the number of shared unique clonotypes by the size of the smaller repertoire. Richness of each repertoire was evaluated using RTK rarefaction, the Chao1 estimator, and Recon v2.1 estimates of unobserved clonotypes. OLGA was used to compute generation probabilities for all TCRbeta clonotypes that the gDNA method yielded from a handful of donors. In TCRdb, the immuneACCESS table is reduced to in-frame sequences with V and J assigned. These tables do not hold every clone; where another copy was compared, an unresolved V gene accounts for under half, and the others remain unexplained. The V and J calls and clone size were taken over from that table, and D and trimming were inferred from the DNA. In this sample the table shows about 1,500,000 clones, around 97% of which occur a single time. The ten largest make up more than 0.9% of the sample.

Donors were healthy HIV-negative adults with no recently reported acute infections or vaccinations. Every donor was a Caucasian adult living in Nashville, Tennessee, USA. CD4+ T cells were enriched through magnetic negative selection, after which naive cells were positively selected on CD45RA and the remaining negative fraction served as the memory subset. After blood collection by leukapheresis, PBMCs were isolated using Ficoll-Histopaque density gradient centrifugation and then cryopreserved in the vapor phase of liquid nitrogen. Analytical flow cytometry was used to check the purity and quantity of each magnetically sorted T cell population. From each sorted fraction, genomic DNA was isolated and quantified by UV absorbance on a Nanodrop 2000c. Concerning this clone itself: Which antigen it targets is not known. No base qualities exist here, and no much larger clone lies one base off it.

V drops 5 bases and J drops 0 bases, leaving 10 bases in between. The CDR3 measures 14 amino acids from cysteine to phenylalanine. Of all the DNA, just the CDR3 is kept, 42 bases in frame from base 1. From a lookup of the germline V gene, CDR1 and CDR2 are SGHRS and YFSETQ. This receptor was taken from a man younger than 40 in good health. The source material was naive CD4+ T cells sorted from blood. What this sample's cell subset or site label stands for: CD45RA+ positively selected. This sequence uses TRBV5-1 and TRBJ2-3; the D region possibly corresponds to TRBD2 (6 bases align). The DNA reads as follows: TGCGCCAGCAGAGGCGGAGGGAGCACAGATACGCAGTATTTT. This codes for CASRGGGSTDTQYF.